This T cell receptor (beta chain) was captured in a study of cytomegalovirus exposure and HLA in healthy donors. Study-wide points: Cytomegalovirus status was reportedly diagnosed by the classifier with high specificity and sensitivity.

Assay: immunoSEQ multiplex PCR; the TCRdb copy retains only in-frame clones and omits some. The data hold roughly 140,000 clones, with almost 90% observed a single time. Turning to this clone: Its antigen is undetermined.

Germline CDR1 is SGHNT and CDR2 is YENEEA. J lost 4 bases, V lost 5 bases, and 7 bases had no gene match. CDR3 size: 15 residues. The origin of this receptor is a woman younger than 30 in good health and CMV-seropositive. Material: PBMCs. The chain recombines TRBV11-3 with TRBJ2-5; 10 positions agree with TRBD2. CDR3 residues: CASSKLAGGRETQYF. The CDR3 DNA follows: TGTGCCAGCAGCAAATTAGCGGGAGGTAGAGAGACCCAGTACTTC.